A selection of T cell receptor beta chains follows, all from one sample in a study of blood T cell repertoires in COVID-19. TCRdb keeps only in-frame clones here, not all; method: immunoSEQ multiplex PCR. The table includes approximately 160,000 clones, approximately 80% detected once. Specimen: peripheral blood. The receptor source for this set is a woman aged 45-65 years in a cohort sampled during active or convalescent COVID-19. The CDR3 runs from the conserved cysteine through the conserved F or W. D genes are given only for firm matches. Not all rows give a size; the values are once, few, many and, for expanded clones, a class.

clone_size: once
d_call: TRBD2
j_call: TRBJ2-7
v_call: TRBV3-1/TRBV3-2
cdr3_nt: TGTGCCAGCAGTCCCGGGACTAGCGGGGGGGCCGTGTACTTC
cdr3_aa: CASSPGTSGGAVYF

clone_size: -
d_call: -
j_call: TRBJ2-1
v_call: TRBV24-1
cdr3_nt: TGTGCCACCAGTGAATGGCAGGGCCACAATGAGCAGTTCTTC
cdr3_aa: CATSEWQGHNEQFF

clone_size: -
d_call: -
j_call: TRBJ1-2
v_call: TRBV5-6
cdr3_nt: TGTGCCAGCAGCAAGGGGAGGGGAGTCTATGGCTACACCTTC
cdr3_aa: CASSKGRGVYGYTF

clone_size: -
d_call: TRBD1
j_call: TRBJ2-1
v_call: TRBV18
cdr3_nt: TGTGCCAGCTCACCACCGACCCAGGGGACAGTCAATGAGCAGTTCTTC
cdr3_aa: CASSPPTQGTVNEQFF

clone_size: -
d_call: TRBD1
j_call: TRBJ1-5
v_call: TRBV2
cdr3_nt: TGTGCCAGCAGTCCATGGGACAGAAATCAGCCCCAGCATTTT
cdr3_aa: CASSPWDRNQPQHF

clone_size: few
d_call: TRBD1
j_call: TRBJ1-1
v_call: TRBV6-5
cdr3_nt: TGTGCCAGCAGAACGACAGGGGGCATGACTGAAGCTTTCTTT
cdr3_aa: CASRTTGGMTEAFF

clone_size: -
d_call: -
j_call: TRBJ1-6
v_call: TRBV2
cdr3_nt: TGTGCCAGCAGTGAATTGGGGGGTTCGGGTTCACCCCTCCACTTT
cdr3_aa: CASSELGGSGSPLHF

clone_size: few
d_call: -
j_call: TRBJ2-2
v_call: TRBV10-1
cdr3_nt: TGCGCCAGCAGTGAGTACTACACCGGGGAGCTGTTTTTT
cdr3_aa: CASSEYYTGELFF

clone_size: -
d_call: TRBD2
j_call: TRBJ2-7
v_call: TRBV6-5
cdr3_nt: TGTGCCAGCAGTTACTCGCCTAGCGGGGCGTACGAGCAGTACTTC
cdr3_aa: CASSYSPSGAYEQYF

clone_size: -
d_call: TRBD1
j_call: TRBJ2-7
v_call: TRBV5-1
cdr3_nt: TGCGCCAGCAGCGGTGGGACAGGGTATTCCTACGAGCAGTACTTC
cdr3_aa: CASSGGTGYSYEQYF

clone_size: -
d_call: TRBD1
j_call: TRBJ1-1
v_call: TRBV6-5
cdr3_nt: TGTGCCAGCAGCACATTAGGGGGCGTGACTGAAGCTTTCTTT
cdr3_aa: CASSTLGGVTEAFF

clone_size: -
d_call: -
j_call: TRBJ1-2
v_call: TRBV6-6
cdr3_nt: TGTGCCAGCTTGGACAGCTCTAACTATGGCTACACCTTC
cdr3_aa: CASLDSSNYGYTF

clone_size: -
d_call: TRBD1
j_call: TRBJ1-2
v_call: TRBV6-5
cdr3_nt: TGTGCCAGCACAGGTTTGGGACAGGGTGGTGGTGGCTACACCTTC
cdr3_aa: CASTGLGQGGGGYTF

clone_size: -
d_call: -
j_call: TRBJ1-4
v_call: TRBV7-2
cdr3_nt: TGTGCCAGCAGCTTACAGGTTGCAACTAATGAAAAACTGTTTTTT
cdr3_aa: CASSLQVATNEKLFF

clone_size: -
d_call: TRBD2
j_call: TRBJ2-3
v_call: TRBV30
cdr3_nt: TGTGCCTGGAGTGTCGCCTCTAGCGGGGCCTCAGATACGCAGTATTTT
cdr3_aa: CAWSVASSGASDTQYF

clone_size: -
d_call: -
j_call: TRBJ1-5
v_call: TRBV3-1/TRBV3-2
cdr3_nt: TGTGCCAGCAGCCAAGATTTAGAGGGCAATCAGCCCCAGCATTTT
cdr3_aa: CASSQDLEGNQPQHF

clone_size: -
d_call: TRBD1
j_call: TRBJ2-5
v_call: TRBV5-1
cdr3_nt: TGCGCCAGCAGCTTGCCGCCCTTCGGACAGGGCCCAAGACAAGGGACCCAGTACTTC
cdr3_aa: CASSLPPFGQGPRQGTQYF

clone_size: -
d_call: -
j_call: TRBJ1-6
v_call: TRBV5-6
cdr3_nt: TGTGCCAGCAGCCCTCGGGAGAACTCACCCCTCCACTTT
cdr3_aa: CASSPRENSPLHF

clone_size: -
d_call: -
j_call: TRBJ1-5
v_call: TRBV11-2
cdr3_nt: TGTGCCAGCAGCTCGGGGTTCGGGACACCGAATCAGCCCCAGCATTTT
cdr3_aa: CASSSGFGTPNQPQHF

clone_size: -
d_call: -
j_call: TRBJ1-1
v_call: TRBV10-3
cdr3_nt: TGTGCCATCAGGGAGGACTTGCTCACTATGAACACTGAAGCTTTCTTT
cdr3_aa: CAIREDLLTMNTEAFF

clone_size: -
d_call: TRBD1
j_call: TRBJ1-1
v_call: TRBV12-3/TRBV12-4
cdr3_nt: TGTGCCAGCAGTAGGGAACAGGGGACTGAAGCTTTCTTT
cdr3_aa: CASSREQGTEAFF

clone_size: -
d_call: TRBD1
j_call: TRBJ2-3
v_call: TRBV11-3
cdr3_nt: TGTGCCAGCAGCGCGACAGGGGGGGATACGCAGTATTTT
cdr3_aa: CASSATGGDTQYF

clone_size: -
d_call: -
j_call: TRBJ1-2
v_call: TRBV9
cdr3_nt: TGTGCCAGCAGCGTGCGGGGGGAGGACTATGGCTACACCTTC
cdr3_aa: CASSVRGEDYGYTF

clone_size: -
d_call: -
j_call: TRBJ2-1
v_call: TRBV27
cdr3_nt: TGTGCCAGCAGTCCTGCGGCCCTGACTCCTTTAGAGCAGTTCTTC
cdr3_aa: CASSPAALTPLEQFF

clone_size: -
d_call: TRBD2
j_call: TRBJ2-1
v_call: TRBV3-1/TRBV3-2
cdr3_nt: TGTGCCAGCAGCCCCTTCCCACCCCACAGTGGGGGGGTCTACAATGAGCAGTTCTTC
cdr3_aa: CASSPFPPHSGGVYNEQFF

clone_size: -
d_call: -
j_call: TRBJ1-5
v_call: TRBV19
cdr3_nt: TGTGCCAGTAGTACGGACGGGCGGGATCAGCCCCAGCATTTT
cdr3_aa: CASSTDGRDQPQHF

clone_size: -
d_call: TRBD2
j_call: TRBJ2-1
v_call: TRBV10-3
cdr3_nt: TGTGCCATCAGAGGGACTAGCGGGGGGGCAGTGTACAATGAGCAGTTCTTC
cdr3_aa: CAIRGTSGGAVYNEQFF